This T cell receptor beta chain emerged from a study of shared clonotypes between healthy human individuals. This clone was counted a few times. The CDR3 is 14 residues long. Looked up from germline, CDR1 is MNHEY and CDR2 is SMNVEV (reference sequence). V gave up 6 bases and J gave up 9 bases, with 21 bases separating them. Profiling relied on immunoSEQ multiplex PCR, and the TCRdb table lists in-frame clones only, not all of them. The sample lists 90,000 to 100,000 clones, around half seen once, with less than 15% in the top ten. Sequencing was done on a sample of PBMCs. The chain employs TRBV27 and TRBJ2-7, with TRBD1 as a possible D gene (8 bases). This TCR was sampled from a woman in her thirties or forties in good health. Some clones in this sample may be carry-over from other donors' samples. CDR3 nucleotides: TGTGCCAGCAGAATGACAGGGGCCACGGGGGGGCAGTACTTC. Translated: CASRMTGATGGQYF.